The source of this T cell receptor beta chain is a study of a mutant IDH1 vaccine in newly diagnosed glioma. The overall study: Vaccination was launched 4-6 weeks after radiotherapy alone, or with temozolomide cycles. Whole-study findings and limits: Changes to the top peripheral T cell clonotypes appeared unrelated to pseudoprogression.

Concerning this clone itself: The target antigen is unknown.

Germline lookup yields CDR1 SGHTS and CDR2 YDEGEE. The CDR3 spans 14 residues. V was clipped by 4 bases and J by 3 bases; unmatched bases: 6. Time point given: week 23, last vaccination. The investigators gave 300 ug of mutant IDH1 20-mer peptide in each vaccine dose, together with topical imiquimod. Only in-frame clones appear in the TCRdb table, and some are missing; sequencing was by immunoSEQ multiplex PCR. The table records 20,000 to 25,000 clones, roughly 86% of them present only once. Sequencing used PBMCs, obtained from a glioma patient whose treatment included an IDH1 peptide vaccine. This chain joins TRBV5-8 and TRBJ1-2, with 7 bases aligning to TRBD1. This sequence originates from a man aged 25 to 40 with glioma. The CDR3 loop is CASSGRGPYYGYTF. The CDR3 coding sequence is TGTGCCAGCAGCGGTAGGGGGCCTTACTATGGCTACACCTTC.